Below, one TCR beta chain is given with its context. This entry belongs to a study of blood T cell repertoires in COVID-19. Repertoires were generated with immunoSEQ multiplex PCR, while TCRdb's copy carries only in-frame clones and drops some. The profile shows around 200,000 clones, approximately 90% of them singletons. CDR1 DFQATT and CDR2 SNEGSKA come from the germline V gene (reference sequence). The CDR3 length is 14 residues. Trimming took 3 bases from V and 8 from J, leaving 17 bases between them. Participants had their cohort set by participant-reported clinical history. This TCR came from a young man with acute COVID-19. V gene TRBV20-1 combines with J gene TRBJ1-5; tentative D call: TRBD1 (5 bases). Sequenced sample: PBMCs or T cells enriched from blood (not recorded which). The DNA of the CDR3 is TGCAGTGCTAGTCCAATGGCGGGGGTTGAGCCCCAGCATTTT. It translates to CSASPMAGVEPQHF.